This TCR beta chain was recovered during a study of patients and donors after allogeneic stem cell transplantation. This clonotype showed up just a few times. Trimming pared 0 bases from V and 0 bases from J, leaving 15 bases between. The germline gives CDR1 MNHEY, CDR2 SVGEGT. The CDR3 is 18 residues long. TCRdb itself ran the RT-PCR reads through MiXCR, one entry per CDR3 protein. The data contain a few hundred thousand distinct CDR3 sequences, around 40% of them seen just once; the ten biggest clones take up 9.5% to 13%. The TCR comes from a human donor who was either an allogeneic HSCT recipient or a stem cell or donor lymphocyte infusion donor (not recorded which). It is not recorded whose cells these are; they may come from a transplant donor. Material for sequencing was blood, either unsorted or a sorted T cell fraction (not recorded which). V and J are TRBV6-2 or TRBV6-3 and TRBJ2-1; tentative D call: TRBD2 (5 bases). CDR3 loop: CASSYSLVEDPSYNEQFF. CDR3 nucleotides: TGTGCCAGCAGTTACTCCCTCGTGGAGGACCCCTCCTACAATGAGCAGTTCTTC.